Listed here is a single TCR beta chain. The antigen is unknown. This specimen comes from a study of T cell responses to AZD1222 COVID-19 vaccine. Study observations and caveats: The sample set comprised mostly white British donors with more females, and clonal diversity was possibly underestimated. Spike-specific TCR repertoires showed rising breadth and depth after two AZD1222 doses. Only a handful of individuals given AZD1222 were seropositive at baseline.

Pooled in the analysis were second doses at about 4 or about 12 weeks. Sequenced by immunoSEQ multiplex PCR; TCRdb stores in-frame clones only, minus some. The table lists about 180,000 clones, around 94% of them singletons. Sequencing used peripheral blood, obtained 28 days after the second AZD1222 dose. This TCR was sampled from an adult who received the AZD1222 COVID-19 vaccine.

The CDR3 sequence is CASSQDQTSGDQETQYF. For the CDR3, the DNA is TGTGCCAGCAGCCAAGATCAGACTAGCGGGGACCAAGAGACCCAGTACTTC. V is TRBV4-2 and J is TRBJ2-5; 11 bases align to TRBD2. Per germline, CDR1 LGHNA and CDR2 YNFKEQ. The CDR3 length is 17 residues. V dropped 0 bases and J dropped 0; count of bases not matched to a gene: 3.